Below, one TCR beta chain is given with its context. Its antigen is still unknown. No much larger clone exists at a distance of one base, and base qualities are not known. Genomic DNA was extracted from sorted cells for sequencing of the TCRbeta CDR3 region. TCRbeta CDR3 regions were sequenced using the immunoSEQ Assay. In TCRdb, the immuneACCESS table is reduced to in-frame sequences with V and J assigned. These tables do not hold every clone; where another copy was compared, an unresolved V gene accounts for under half, and the others remain unexplained. Present in this sample are about 55,000 clones, 86% of which were seen just once. The ten largest make up more than 9.5% of the sample. The sample belongs to a study of OX40 agonist ivuxolimab in advanced cancers. Describing the broader study: Ivuxolimab, which targeted the costimulatory receptor OX40 (CD134), was an agonistic, fully human IgG2 monoclonal antibody. Intravenous ivuxolimab was administered to patients every 2 weeks at six dose levels: 0.01, 0.1, 0.3, 1.5, 3 and 10 mg/kg. Of the roughly 50 dose-escalation patients, hepatocellular carcinoma was present in approximately 20, melanoma in approximately 15, renal cell carcinoma in 9 and head and neck cancer in 9. In the dose-escalation cohort, more than 80% of patients were male, and the mean age was roughly 60 years with a range of roughly 20 to 85. Patients were allowed to have had prior anti-PD-1, anti-PD-L1 or anti-CTLA-4 therapy, and more than 30% of the dose-escalation patients had previously received checkpoint inhibitors. Partial responses occurred in three dose-escalation patients, of whom one had hepatocellular carcinoma and two had cutaneous melanoma. The purpose of peripheral TCRbeta sequencing was to test whether ivuxolimab changed TCR sequence diversity and led to clonal T-cell expansion. The paper describes the monotherapy dose-escalation part (N of about 52 patients) of the phase I trial of ivuxolimab.

Overall results and qualifications from the work: Low levels of normalized T-cell clonal expansion were also seen in some patients who did not respond. The antigen specificity of the peripheral T cells that underwent clonal expansion was not determined. In the 0.1-3.0 mg/kg groups, partial responders were among the patients with the lowest normalized peripheral clonal expansion, particularly in CD8+ T cells. At doses of 0.1 to 3.0 mg/kg, clonal expansion of both CD4+ and CD8+ blood T cells was observed from baseline to week 6. On average, CD8+ T cells showed more expanded clones than CD4+ T cells after ivuxolimab.

Sequences SGDLS (CDR1) and YYNGEE (CDR2) are obtained from the germline V gene. The cysteine opens and the phenylalanine closes a CDR3 of 14 amino acids. Only the CDR3 DNA stays, 42 bases, in frame from base 1. V is reduced by 4 bases and J by 8 bases, leaving a spacing of 18 bases between them. The trial excluded patients who had a history of autoimmune disease or who were on systemic immunosuppression. Peripheral blood for TCR sequencing was drawn from every dose cohort at baseline, at cycle 4 day 1 and at cycle 7 day 1. The samples were taken from a phase I, first-in-human, multicenter, open-label dose-escalation trial of ivuxolimab. Adults with locally advanced or metastatic melanoma, renal cell, hepatocellular, or head and neck squamous cell carcinoma were enrolled in the trial. Before TCR sequencing, CD4+ and CD8+ T cells were separately sorted from peripheral blood.

The rearranged chain carries TRBV9 and TRBJ1-2, with TRBD1 perhaps the D gene, on 6 matching bases. This sample comprised CD4+ or CD8+ T cells sorted from blood, obtained in a trial of the OX40 agonist ivuxolimab. This clonotype was sampled from an adult with an advanced solid tumor such as melanoma, head and neck, liver or kidney cancer. CDR3 reads: CASSSRGGLLGYTF. The DNA reads as follows: TGTGCCAGCAGCTCCAGAGGGGGGCTGCTGGGCTACACCTTC.